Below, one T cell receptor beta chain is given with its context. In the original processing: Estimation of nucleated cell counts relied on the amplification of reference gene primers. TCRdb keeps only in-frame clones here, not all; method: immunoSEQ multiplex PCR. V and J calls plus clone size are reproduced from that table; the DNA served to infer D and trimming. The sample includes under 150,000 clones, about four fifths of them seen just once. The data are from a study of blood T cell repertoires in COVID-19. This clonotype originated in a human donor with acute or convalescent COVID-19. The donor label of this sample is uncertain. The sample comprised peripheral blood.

CDR3 DNA sequence: TGTGCCAGCAGTTCCCGACTAGCGGACCGTACCGGGGAGCTGTTTTTT. Its translation is CASSSRLADRTGELFF. The rearrangement joins TRBV6-6 to TRBJ2-2; 9 bases agree with TRBD2. The ends lost 4 bases at V and 5 bases at J; junction bases unmatched: 8. Germline assignment: CDR1 MNHNY and CDR2 SVGAGI (reference sequence). The CDR3 is 16 amino acids.